A single TCR beta chain is shown here with its context. The antigen is undetermined. Trimming stripped 2 bases from V and 7 bases from J, with 9 bases between. The CDR3 has 13 residues. Germline CDR1 reads DFQATT; CDR2 reads SNEGSKA (reference sequence). This sample stems from a study of T-cell memory formation after mild COVID-19. The study, taken as a whole, reports: Contracting CD8+ clones were enriched in EMRA, CD4+ mainly in CM and EM.

TCRdb re-called the 5' RACE reads through MiXCR, storing one row per CDR3 protein. The table has roughly 240,000 distinct CDR3 sequences, approximately 15% seen once. Sequencing input: PBMCs or a T cell subset sorted from them (not recorded which). This TCR came from an adult woman who had mild COVID-19 (a few samples of this study predate the infection). Cell type and time point are not known. This chain links TRBV20-1 with TRBJ1-6, with D possibly being TRBD1 (6 bases). CDR3 residues: CSARRQGNSPLHF. The CDR3 nucleotides are TGCAGTGCTAGACGGCAGGGGAATTCACCCCTCCACTTT.